The clone carrying this TCR beta chain was counted at least ten times. The record originates from a study of blood T cells in healthy people across ages. PCR was performed a second time for about 6 to 12 cycles using a sample-barcoded 5' primer and a J-beta primer mix. TCRdb fed the 5' RACE reads into MiXCR, producing one record per CDR3 protein. The sample has approximately 1,700,000 distinct CDR3 sequences, roughly two fifths seen once. Trimming took 4 bases from V and 4 from J, leaving 12 bases between them. Germline-derived CDR1 and CDR2 are SGDLS and YYNGEE. The CDR3 sequence is 14 residues long. Donation came from healthy Caucasian individuals in Russia who were aged about 6 to 90.

The sequence was collected from a human donor in good health. The rearrangement uses TRBV9 and TRBJ2-1; D not resolved. Sequencing was done on a sample of blood. The CDR3 spells CASSLGQRYNEQFF. In DNA, the CDR3 is TGTGCCAGCAGCTTGGGTCAACGGTACAATGAGCAGTTCTTC.